Sequencing of this T cell receptor beta chain was carried out in a study of T cell repertoires in cytomegalovirus infection. Study overall: Public TCR beta signatures marked donors with CMV infection and the matching HLA. Overall study findings and caveats: Based on cumulative public TCR beta family frequency, carriers of CMV plus the relevant HLA were identified.

Via MiXCR, TCRdb re-called the reads, giving one row per CDR3 protein. The sample lists about 140,000 distinct CDR3 sequences, under 8% occurring once. This clonotype occurred a few times. Its antigen is unknown. This CDR3 has 13 amino acids. Germline V gene lookup returns CDR1 MNHNS and CDR2 SASEGT. Between the trimmed V and J ends, which lost 7 bases and 6 bases, there was a span of 16 bases. The V call is TRBV6-1, the J call TRBJ2-7; no firm D call. The receptor was isolated from a human donor in good health (CMV status not recorded). Some clones in this sample may be carry-over from other donors' samples. The sequenced sample consisted of PBMCs. The CDR3 DNA is TGTGCCAGCACTGACTGGGGAAATCCCGAGCAGTACTTC. It yields the protein CASTDWGNPEQYF.